This is a list of T cell receptor beta chains from one sample in a study of blood T cell repertoires in COVID-19. The repertoire was sequenced with immunoSEQ multiplex PCR; TCRdb's copy has only in-frame clones and lacks some. The sample contains approximately 430,000 clones, 86% of which appear only once. Sequenced: peripheral blood. All receptors come from a woman in her thirties with active or convalescent COVID-19. CDR3s include the opening cysteine and the closing phenylalanine or tryptophan. The D gene is left open where the match is weak. The size entry is marked missing in some rows and otherwise reads once, few, many or a size class.

j_call,clone_size,v_call,d_call,cdr3_nt,cdr3_aa
TRBJ2-1,.,TRBV5-1,TRBD2,TGCGCCAGCAGCCCTGGCCTAGCGGGAGCCTCCTACAATGAGCAGTTCTTC,CASSPGLAGASYNEQFF
TRBJ1-1,once,TRBV20-1,.,TGCAGTGCTATAATGAACACTGAAGCTTTCTTT,CSAIMNTEAFF
TRBJ1-1,.,TRBV19,TRBD1,TGTGCCAGTAGTTCCACAGGGGGCGTGGGAGGGACTGAAGCTTTCTTT,CASSSTGGVGGTEAFF
TRBJ2-3,.,TRBV29-1,TRBD2,TGCAGCGTTCAGACTAGCGGGGACTGGGATACGCAGTATTTT,CSVQTSGDWDTQYF
TRBJ1-5,.,TRBV7-9,.,TGTGCCAGCAGCTACTCGGGAAATAGCAATCAGCCCCAGCATTTT,CASSYSGNSNQPQHF
TRBJ1-2,.,TRBV6-5,.,TGTGCCAGCAGTTACTCGAGTGGGGGCGCGGATGGCTACACCTTC,CASSYSSGGADGYTF
TRBJ2-7,.,TRBV10-1,TRBD2,TGCGCCAGCAGTGAATCCCGGGGGGACCCCTACGAGCAGTACTTC,CASSESRGDPYEQYF
TRBJ2-3,.,TRBV7-9,TRBD2,TGTGCCAGCAGCTTAGGGGGACTAGTTCCAGATACGCAGTATTTT,CASSLGGLVPDTQYF
TRBJ1-2,.,TRBV5-6,.,TGTGCCAGCACCCTTTCTAGTGCTAACTATGGCTACACCTTC,CASTLSSANYGYTF
TRBJ1-5,.,TRBV2,.,TGTGCCAGCAGGAGTGGGCAGAATATAGCGGGGTTGTGGCTCAATCAGCCCCAGCATTTT,CASRSGQNIAGLWLNQPQHF
TRBJ2-1,.,TRBV5-1,TRBD2,TGCGCCAGCAGCCCACACGGCGCGGGAGACTATGGGGGTGAGCAGTTCTTC,CASSPHGAGDYGGEQFF
TRBJ1-1,.,TRBV6-4,TRBD1,TGTGCCAGCAGTGACTCGCCAGGGGGCTACACTGAAGCTTTCTTT,CASSDSPGGYTEAFF
TRBJ2-7,.,TRBV11-2,.,TGTGCCAGCAGCTTCGGTCTGAGCTCCTACGAGCAGTACTTC,CASSFGLSSYEQYF
TRBJ1-3,.,TRBV2,.,TGTGCCAGGATGGGGGGGAATGGCCTTATGAGAAACACCATATATTTT,CARMGGNGLMRNTIYF
TRBJ1-6,.,TRBV25-1,.,TGTGCCAGCAGCCCGGGGGTACGCAATTCACCCCTCCACTTT,CASSPGVRNSPLHF
TRBJ2-1,.,TRBV6-5,TRBD1,TGTGCCAGCAGTTCGAGACAGGGGAGCTCCTACAATGAGCAGTTCTTC,CASSSRQGSSYNEQFF
TRBJ2-1,.,TRBV25-1,.,TGTGCCAGCAGTGCTGGGGCGTACAATGAGCAGTTCTTC,CASSAGAYNEQFF
TRBJ2-2,.,TRBV19,TRBD2,TGTGCCAGTCATCGCTCGGGGCTAGCGGGGAAAACCGGGGAGCTGTTTTTT,CASHRSGLAGKTGELFF
TRBJ2-2,.,TRBV5-1,TRBD1,TGCGCCAGCAGCTCGATCAAACCCGGACAGGGTGAGGCCGGGGAGCTGTTTTTT,CASSSIKPGQGEAGELFF
TRBJ2-2,.,TRBV19,.,TGTGCCAGTAGTATCCCCGGGGGCGGGGAGCTGTTTTTT,CASSIPGGGELFF
TRBJ2-3,.,TRBV10-3,.,TGTGCCATCAGCAGCCGGGACACCTACACAGATACGCAGTATTTT,CAISSRDTYTDTQYF
TRBJ1-2,.,TRBV28,.,TGTGCCAGCACAGGAAACTATGGCTACACCTTC,CASTGNYGYTF
TRBJ1-2,.,TRBV2,.,TGTGCCAGCAGTGAAGATCGGGATGGGGGCTACACCTTC,CASSEDRDGGYTF
TRBJ1-2,.,TRBV30,TRBD1,TGTGCCTGGAAATTCGGCCAGGGGGTTGGCTACACCTTC,CAWKFGQGVGYTF
TRBJ1-1,.,TRBV7-9,.,TGTGCCAGCAGCGTGGACACCATGAACACTGAAGCTTTCTTT,CASSVDTMNTEAFF
TRBJ2-7,.,TRBV11-2,TRBD1,TGTGCCAGCAGCACCACGGACAGGGGGGCCTACGAGCAGTACTTC,CASSTTDRGAYEQYF
TRBJ1-5,few,TRBV5-1,.,TGCGCCAGCCCCGACTCGCCGCTCGTGCCCCAGCATTTT,CASPDSPLVPQHF
TRBJ2-6,.,TRBV3-1/TRBV3-2,TRBD2,TGTGCCAGCAGCCAACATAGCGGGGGGGTCTCTGGGGCCAACGTCCTGACTTTC,CASSQHSGGVSGANVLTF
TRBJ1-2,once,TRBV7-2,.,TGCGCCAGCAGCTTGGGCAGCCCCTATGGCTACACCTTC,CASSLGSPYGYTF
TRBJ1-2,.,TRBV12-3/TRBV12-4,.,TGTGCCACCCGTCGGGGGGGCTTTGCCTACACCTTC,CATRRGGFAYTF
TRBJ2-5,once,TRBV5-1,TRBD2,TGCGCCAGCAGCTCCACCGGGACTAGCGGGAGGGCCGAGACCCAGTACTTC,CASSSTGTSGRAETQYF
TRBJ1-2,.,TRBV4-1,TRBD1,TGCGCCAGCAGCCAAAGCCGGACAGGGCTGATCGGCTACACCTTC,CASSQSRTGLIGYTF
TRBJ1-4,.,TRBV7-9,TRBD1,TGTGCCAGCAGCGGGGGCGGACAGGGTATAGAAAAACTGTTTTTT,CASSGGGQGIEKLFF
TRBJ2-7,.,TRBV6-1,TRBD2,TGTGCCAGCAGCGAAACCCTAGCGGGAGGCCTGGACGAGCAGTACTTC,CASSETLAGGLDEQYF
TRBJ2-2,.,TRBV15,.,TGTGCCACCAGGCCCGACCTAGGCACCGGGGAGCTGTTTTTT,CATRPDLGTGELFF
TRBJ2-1,.,TRBV3-1/TRBV3-2,TRBD2,TGTGCCAGCAGCTCGACGGGACTAGTGGGCGATGAGCAGTTCTTC,CASSSTGLVGDEQFF
TRBJ1-5,.,TRBV19,TRBD1,TGTGCCAGTACACGACAGGGAGACAATCAGCCCCAGCATTTT,CASTRQGDNQPQHF
TRBJ1-6,.,TRBV14,TRBD1,TGTGCCAGCAGCCACAAAGACAGGGGGCGCAATTCACCCCTCCACTTT,CASSHKDRGRNSPLHF
TRBJ1-2,.,TRBV29-1,TRBD1,TGCAGCGACCTGGGGACAGCAGGCTACACCTTC,CSDLGTAGYTF
TRBJ1-5,.,TRBV7-7,.,TGTGCCAGCAGCTTAGCGGCAAATCAGCCCCAGCATTTT,CASSLAANQPQHF
TRBJ2-7,.,TRBV6-5,.,TGTGCCAGCAGTCCCGGACAGTCAAAGGCCGAGCAGTACTTC,CASSPGQSKAEQYF
TRBJ2-3,once,TRBV12-3/TRBV12-4,.,TGTGCCAGCAAATCGCGGGATACGCAGTATTTT,CASKSRDTQYF
TRBJ1-1,.,TRBV5-6,.,TGTGCCAGCAGCTCGTTAACAGGGATCACTGAAGCTTTCTTT,CASSSLTGITEAFF
TRBJ1-2,few,TRBV5-5,TRBD1,TGTGCCAGCAGCCCCCAGACAGGGCTTAACTATGGCTACACCTTC,CASSPQTGLNYGYTF
TRBJ2-1,.,TRBV19,TRBD2,TGTGCCAGTAGTATAGTAGGCGGGGGGGCGGATGAGCAGTTCTTC,CASSIVGGGADEQFF
TRBJ1-2,once,TRBV15,.,TGTGCCACCAGCACGACGACAGCGATCTATGGCTACACCTTC,CATSTTTAIYGYTF
TRBJ2-3,.,TRBV27,TRBD2,TGTGCCAGCAGTTTAACGGGGACTAGCCGAACAGATACGCAGTATTTT,CASSLTGTSRTDTQYF
TRBJ1-1,.,TRBV7-9,TRBD1,TGTGCCAGCAGCTTACACGCAGGGGGCCAAAACACTGAAGCTTTCTTT,CASSLHAGGQNTEAFF
TRBJ1-6,.,TRBV19,.,TGTGCCAGTAGTACACGCGCCGCAAATTCACCCCTCCACTTT,CASSTRAANSPLHF
TRBJ2-2,.,TRBV6-4,TRBD2,TGTGCCAGCAGTGAGGGAGGGGCGAACACCGGGGAGCTGTTTTTT,CASSEGGANTGELFF
TRBJ1-2,few,TRBV6-5,TRBD1,TGTGCCAGCAATAGACAGGGGCTTGGCTATGGCTACACCTTC,CASNRQGLGYGYTF
TRBJ2-1,.,TRBV11-2,.,TGTGCCAGCAGCTCGACTAGGGGACCTTACAATGAGCAGTTCTTC,CASSSTRGPYNEQFF
TRBJ1-1,.,TRBV5-1,.,TGCGCCAGCAGCGAGGGAGGGGGGAACACTGAAGCTTTCTTT,CASSEGGGNTEAFF
TRBJ2-1,.,TRBV9,TRBD1,TGTGCCAGCAGCCCGCGACAGGGAAGGGATGAGCAGTTCTTC,CASSPRQGRDEQFF
TRBJ2-3,once,TRBV7-7,.,TGTGCCAGCAGCTTAGGGGGACCGGGACTAGATACGCAGTATTTT,CASSLGGPGLDTQYF
TRBJ2-5,.,TRBV3-1/TRBV3-2,TRBD2,TGTGCCAGCAGCCATTATGACGGGAGGCGCCAAGAGACCCAGTACTTC,CASSHYDGRRQETQYF
TRBJ1-3,.,TRBV10-1,TRBD1,TGCGCCAGCAGTCAGGGGGTCTCTGGAAACACCATATATTTT,CASSQGVSGNTIYF
TRBJ2-7,.,TRBV5-1,TRBD1,TGCGCCAGCAGCTTGGAGGGACAGCCTTACGAGCAGTACTTC,CASSLEGQPYEQYF
TRBJ1-5,.,TRBV10-3,.,TGTGCCATCAGTGACCGAGACAGGAGCAATCAGCCCCAGCATTTT,CAISDRDRSNQPQHF